This T cell receptor (beta chain) was captured by sequencing in a study of identical twins. TCRdb reprocessed the 5' RACE reads via MiXCR and lists one record per CDR3 protein. In the table there are about 520,000 distinct CDR3 sequences, roughly a fifth of which are singletons. Germline loops: CDR1 SGHDN, CDR2 FVKESK. The CDR3 has 14 residues. Trimming took 1 base from V and 7 from J, leaving 13 bases between them. Study observations and caveats: Clonotypes of the beta chain that were abundant in cord blood carried fewer insertions (memory repertoires showed none). Surplus twin overlap in beta out-of-frame sequences was less pronounced.

In this sample, this clonotype turned up a few times. As yet, its antigen is unknown. The sample also formed part of further work on T cells expressing NK-cell markers.

This clonotype was obtained from a young woman in good health. Sequencing was carried out using CD4+ T cells sorted from blood. The gene calls are TRBV14 and TRBJ2-5, with D possibly being TRBD2 (6 bases). The CDR3 nucleotides are TGTGCCAGCAGCCAAGGGCGGGAAAGAGGGACCCAGTACTTC. This encodes CASSQGRERGTQYF.